Below, 21 T cell receptor beta chains from the same sample are listed, as sequenced in a study of cytomegalovirus exposure and HLA in healthy donors. Primers: 60 Vbeta forward and 13 Jbeta reverse. Clones were read by immunoSEQ multiplex PCR, and TCRdb kept only the in-frame ones, dropping some. The sample yields more than 85,000 clones, 13% to 15% seen once. The sequenced material came from PBMCs. These receptors were taken from a female donor in good health and CMV-seronegative.

This clone has just a few counts. The chain couples TRBV5-8 to TRBJ1-1, with TRBD1 matching over 7 bases. The CDR3 extends over 16 amino acids. With V trimmed by 4 bases and J by 0 bases, 9 bases remained unmatched. CDR1 is SGHTS, CDR2 YDEGEE, per germline. In nucleotides, the CDR3 is TGTGCCAGCAGCCTGGGAAGGACAGGAGTGAACACTGAAGCTTTCTTT. Protein sequence: CASSLGRTGVNTEAFF.

This clone showed up just a few times. This chain connects TRBV5-6 to TRBJ2-3; TRBD2 matches at 10 bases. Germline V gene data show CDR1 as SGHDT and CDR2 as YYEEEE. This CDR3 is 17 amino acids long. The ends lost 3 bases at V and 2 bases at J; junction bases unmatched: 9. CDR3 residues: CASSYPGLAEATDTQYF. CDR3 sequence (DNA): TGTGCCAGCAGCTACCCCGGACTAGCGGAAGCCACAGATACGCAGTATTTT.

The rearrangement uses TRBV4-2 and TRBJ2-7; TRBD2 aligns across 11 bases. Germline V gene sequence: CDR1 LGHNA, CDR2 YNFKEQ. The CDR3 is made up of 16 amino acids. With V trimmed by 0 bases and J by 5 bases, 6 bases remained unmatched. The CDR3 loop reads CASSQDTSGRFNEQYF. The CDR3 nucleotides are TGTGCCAGCAGCCAAGATACTAGCGGGAGATTCAACGAGCAGTACTTC.

This clone was seen a few times. The chain couples TRBV28 to TRBJ2-1, with D maybe TRBD2 (6 bases). The length of the CDR3 is 14 residues. V gave up 6 bases and J gave up 4 bases, with 13 bases separating them. Germline CDR1 MDHEN, CDR2 SYDVKM. In DNA, the CDR3 is TGTGCCAGCAGGGCCGGGACTGATTACAATGAGCAGTTCTTC. Amino acids: CASRAGTDYNEQFF.

The J gene is TRBJ1-1, the V gene TRBV6-5, with 7 bases that match TRBD1. CDR1 MNHEY and CDR2 SVGAGI come from the germline V gene. The length of the CDR3 is 15 residues. The J segment lost 1 base and the V segment lost 6 bases, leaving 8 bases of the junction unmatched. The CDR3 loop reads CASSRNRGENTEAFF. Written as DNA, the CDR3 is TGTGCCAGCAGCCGCAACAGGGGAGAGAACACTGAAGCTTTCTTT.

This clone has just a few counts. The V gene is TRBV6-5, the J gene TRBJ2-2; no definite D call. The CDR3 spans 14 residues. Trimming cost V 1 base and J 4 bases, with 7 bases left between them. The germline gives CDR1 MNHEY, CDR2 SVGAGI. The CDR3 DNA sequence: TGTGCCAGCAGTTACTACTCGGGCACCGGGGAGCTGTTTTTT. As protein: CASSYYSGTGELFF.

In its sample, this clone was seen a few times. V and J are TRBV7-9 and TRBJ2-1; 8 bases agree with TRBD1. Germline V gene sequence: CDR1 SEHNR, CDR2 FQNEAQ (reference sequence). This CDR3 is built from 19 residues. J was trimmed by 4 bases and V by 5 bases; bases with no gene match: 19. The CDR3 DNA follows: TGTGCCAGCAGCCCCCGGCTGGGACAGGACCATTCTCGATACAATGAGCAGTTCTTC. Amino acids: CASSPRLGQDHSRYNEQFF.

The chain uses TRBV6-6 and TRBJ2-1; perhaps TRBD1 as D (6 bases). Deletions cut 4 bases from V and 0 bases from J, with 10 bases between. This CDR3 is 15 amino acids long. Germline CDR1 MNHNY, CDR2 SVGAGI (reference sequence). The CDR3 region is CASSFADSSYNEQFF. The CDR3 nucleotides read TGTGCCAGCAGTTTCGCGGACAGCTCCTACAATGAGCAGTTCTTC.

The rearrangement uses TRBV2 and TRBJ2-7; D remains unclear. This CDR3 region has 14 residues. Germline CDR1 reads SNHLY; CDR2 reads FYNNEI. V lost 6 bases and J lost 0, with 12 bases in between. The CDR3 region is CASSPRRGSYEQYF. DNA for the CDR3: TGTGCCAGCAGCCCCCGACGAGGCTCCTACGAGCAGTACTTC.

There are a few counts of this clone. The genes are TRBV10-3 and TRBJ2-3; D ambiguous. CDR3 length: 13 residues. V lost 4 bases and J lost 6, with 11 bases in between. Germline CDR1 and CDR2: ENHRY and SYGVKD. The CDR3 protein is CAISGSLGDTQYF. Written as DNA, the CDR3 is TGTGCCATCAGTGGATCGCTCGGGGATACGCAGTATTTT.

This clone was found a few times. V gene TRBV19 combines with J gene TRBJ1-1; 10 bases align to TRBD1. CDR3 length: 15 residues. The V and J ends lost 4 bases and 3 bases, in that order; junction bases with no gene match: 5. The germline gives CDR1 LNHDA, CDR2 SQIVND (reference sequence). CDR3 in DNA: TGTGCCAGTAGTACCGACAGGGGGCGGTACACTGAAGCTTTCTTT. It translates to CASSTDRGRYTEAFF.

This clone was recorded a few times. The rearrangement uses TRBV7-6 and TRBJ2-1, with TRBD2 matching 14 bases. CDR1 and CDR2 (germline): SGHVS, FNYEAQ. The CDR3 extends over 15 amino acids. With 3 bases clipped from V and 6 bases from J, the junction kept 1 base outside the gene matches. CDR3 DNA sequence: TGTGCCAGCAGCTTGACTAGCGGGAGGGCCAATGAGCAGTTCTTC. It is translated as CASSLTSGRANEQFF. The whole variable domain, remainder taken from reference TRBV7-6 and TRBJ2-1, is GAGVSQSPRYKVTKRGQDVALRCDPISGHVSLYWYRQALGQGPEFLTYFNYEAQQDKSGLPNDRFSAERPEGSISTLTIQRTEQRDSAMYRCASSLTSGRANEQFFGPGTRLTVL.

The V gene is TRBV2, the J gene TRBJ2-5; 7 bases fit TRBD1. V lost 6 bases, J lost 6 bases, and 7 bases stayed unmatched. This CDR3 is 13 amino acids long. Per germline, CDR1 SNHLY and CDR2 FYNNEI. The CDR3 reads CASSATGAKTQYF. The CDR3 bases are TGTGCCAGCAGCGCAACAGGGGCGAAGACCCAGTACTTC.

This clone turned up a few times. The chain links TRBV30 to TRBJ1-2; possibly TRBD1 for D (6 bases). The CDR3 totals 13 residues. CDR1 and CDR2 from the germline V gene are GTSNPN and SVGIG (reference sequence). V was cut by 0 bases and J by 8 bases, with 13 bases left in between. The CDR3 DNA reads TGTGCCTGGAGTGTAGGGGGGGGAAACGGCTACACCTTC. Translating gives CAWSVGGGNGYTF.

This chain connects TRBV2 to TRBJ2-7, with D perhaps TRBD1 (6 bases). CDR1 is SNHLY, CDR2 FYNNEI, per germline. The CDR3 spans 14 residues. V was cut by 4 bases and J by 3 bases, with 13 bases left in between. The CDR3 sequence: CASSVLQGNYEQYF. In DNA form, the CDR3 reads TGTGCCAGCAGTGTCCTACAGGGCAACTACGAGCAGTACTTC. Based on the CDR3 plus reference TRBV2 and TRBJ2-7, the full variable domain is EPEVTQTPSHQVTQMGQEVILRCVPISNHLYFYWYRQILGQKVEFLVSFYNNEISEKSEIFDDQFSVERPDGSNFTLKIRSTKLEDSAMYFCASSVLQGNYEQYFGPGTRLTVT.

The rearrangement links TRBV28 to TRBJ1-1; D perhaps matches TRBD1 (5 bases). The CDR3 consists of 14 residues. The V and J ends lost 5 bases and 4 bases respectively, with 14 bases between them. The V gene's germline CDR1 is MDHEN and CDR2 SYDVKM. CDR3 protein: CASSLGTRGTEAFF. The CDR3 DNA reads as TGTGCCAGCAGTCTTGGGACGCGGGGCACTGAAGCTTTCTTT.

The rearrangement links TRBV4-3 to TRBJ2-1, with 9 bases lining up with TRBD2. Germline CDR1 and CDR2: LGHNA and YSLEER. J lost 5 bases, V lost 0 bases, and 14 bases had no gene match. This CDR3 contains 19 residues. CDR3: CASSQDFGVASGTNNEQFF. The CDR3 DNA reads as TGCGCCAGCAGCCAAGATTTTGGTGTCGCTAGCGGGACCAACAATGAGCAGTTCTTC.

A few counts support this clone. The rearrangement joins TRBV4-3 to TRBJ2-3; TRBD2 agrees at 11 bases. Germline V gives CDR1 LGHNA, CDR2 YSLEER. This CDR3 has 14 residues. Trimming took 3 bases from V and 6 from J; bases not matched to a gene: 2. This CDR3 reads CASSQTSGMDTQYF. The CDR3 DNA reads TGCGCCAGCAGCCAGACTAGCGGGATGGATACGCAGTATTTT.

A few counts support this clone. This chain connects TRBV29-1 to TRBJ2-1; 7 bases align to TRBD1. V lost 3 bases, J lost 4 bases, and 6 bases stayed unmatched. The CDR3 runs 14 residues. Germline V gene lookup returns CDR1 SQVTM and CDR2 ANQGSEA. In nucleotides, the CDR3 is TGCAGCGTTGACGGGACAGCCAAGTACAATGAGCAGTTCTTC. Protein sequence: CSVDGTAKYNEQFF.

The chain carries TRBV18 and TRBJ1-5; TRBD1 matches at 9 bases. This CDR3 spans 16 amino acids. Germline V CDR1 and CDR2: KGHSH, LQKENI. The V and J ends lost 5 bases and 7 bases, in that order; junction bases with no gene match: 12. DNA of the CDR3: TGTGCCAGCTCAACAGACAGGGGGGGGAGAGGGCAGCCCCAGCATTTT. Translating gives CASSTDRGGRGQPQHF.

This clone has only a few counts. V usage is TRBV7-9 and J usage is TRBJ2-7; 10 nucleotides match TRBD2. Germline V CDR1 and CDR2: SEHNR, FQNEAQ (reference sequence). The trim removed 4 bases at V and 5 bases at J, leaving 5 bases unmatched. CDR3 size: 14 residues. The CDR3 loop reads CASSSGTSDNEQYF. The CDR3, as DNA: TGTGCCAGCAGCTCCGGGACTAGCGATAACGAGCAGTACTTC.